The clone carrying this T cell receptor (beta chain) was recorded once. These data come from a study of blood T cell repertoires in COVID-19. Study-level information: Acute and convalescent COVID-19 specimens originated in the United States, Italy and Spain. PBMCs, B-cell-depleted T cells, or T cells provided the cDNA or gDNA that made up the material.

The CDR3 totals 15 residues. Trimming removed 2 bases from V and 0 bases from J; junction bases left unmatched: 2. The germline CDR1 and CDR2 sequences are SGHRS and YFSETQ. As processed by the authors: By means of reference gene primer amplification, nucleated cell counts were estimated. Clones were sequenced by immunoSEQ multiplex PCR, and TCRdb holds only the in-frame ones, with some missing. The DNA was the basis for D and trimming; V, J and clone size are from that table. This sample has about 220,000 clones, with about 80% found just once. J is TRBJ1-3 and V is TRBV5-1, with TRBD1 matching over 7 bases. The sequenced sample consisted of peripheral blood. This TCR was sampled from a woman aged 60-75 years with acute or convalescent COVID-19. The CDR3 DNA reads TGCGCCAGCAGCTTACAGGGGATCTCTGGAAACACCATATATTTT. Translating gives CASSLQGISGNTIYF.